What follows are 10 T cell receptor beta chains derived from one specimen sequenced in a study of beta chain features in type 1 diabetes. Study-wide results and limits: Shortening that was moderate but significant affected the TCRB CDR3s of Type 1 diabetes patients in all four CD4+ subsets.

The sequenced template was cDNA made from the entire isolated RNA. The data were produced by immunoSEQ multiplex PCR, yet TCRdb's version contains in-frame clones alone and is incomplete. The repertoire holds about 68,000 clones, with roughly 50% as singletons. No antigen has been identified for these receptors. Input material: central memory CD4+ T cells from blood. The receptors were sampled from a man younger than 45 with type 1 diabetes.

This chain uses TRBV2 with TRBJ1-2; 11 bases are a match to TRBD1. The CDR3 totals 14 residues. Germline lookup yields CDR1 SNHLY and CDR2 FYNNEI. V gave up 7 bases and J gave up 4 bases; unmatched junction bases: 5. CDR3: CASKGQGASYGYTF. The CDR3 DNA follows: TGTGCCAGCAAAGGACAGGGGGCTAGCTATGGCTACACCTTC.

This clone was seen a few times. The chain couples TRBV6-1 to TRBJ1-6; D gene ambiguous. This CDR3 region has 14 residues. Deletions cut 2 bases from V and 11 bases from J, with 13 bases between. Germline V gene lookup returns CDR1 MNHNS and CDR2 SASEGT. The CDR3 region has the DNA TGTGCCAGCAGTGAACCCCGGGCGGGGACACCCCTCCACTTT. Its translation is CASSEPRAGTPLHF.

V is TRBV19 and J is TRBJ1-2, with 7 bases lining up with TRBD1. Trimming at V came to 7 bases and at J to 2 bases, leaving 4 bases not matched to a gene. The germline V gene has CDR1 LNHDA and CDR2 SQIVND (reference sequence). The CDR3 totals 13 residues. The CDR3: CASTPQGNYGYTF. DNA for the CDR3: TGTGCCAGTACCCCACAGGGGAACTATGGCTACACCTTC. The full variable domain, its missing parts supplied by reference TRBV19 and TRBJ1-2, is DGGITQSPKYLFRKEGQNVTLSCEQNLNHDAMYWYRQDPGQGLRLIYYSQIVNDFQKGDIAEGYSVSREKKESFPLTVTSAQKNPTAFYLCASTPQGNYGYTFGSGTRLTVV.

J is TRBJ2-3 and V is TRBV11-2, with 9 bases aligning to TRBD1. The CDR3 runs 14 residues. Trimming at V came to 1 base and at J to 5 bases, leaving 1 base not matched to a gene. CDR1 and CDR2 (germline): SGHAT, FQNNGV. Written as DNA, the CDR3 is TGTGCCAGCAGCTTAGGACAGGGGGGAGATACGCAGTATTTT. Amino acids: CASSLGQGGDTQYF.

This chain connects TRBV5-4 to TRBJ2-7; perhaps TRBD2 as D (6 bases). CDR1 SGHNT and CDR2 YYREEE come from the germline V gene (reference sequence). The CDR3 runs 14 residues. Trimming removed 4 bases at V and 7 bases at J, with 18 bases between. The CDR3 nucleotides read TGTGCCAGCAGCAAGAAGGGTGGGGCGGGGGAGCAGTACTTC. Protein sequence: CASSKKGGAGEQYF.

The V gene is TRBV2, the J gene TRBJ1-5; D is undetermined. The CDR3 spans 14 residues. Trimming shortened V by 1 base and J by 3 bases, and 7 bases separated the two germline ends. Germline assignment: CDR1 SNHLY and CDR2 FYNNEI. The CDR3 DNA reads TGTGCCAGCAGTGAAGGCAGTAACAATCAGCCCCAGCATTTT. Its translation is CASSEGSNNQPQHF.

This clone was seen a few times. The V call is TRBV7-2, the J call TRBJ2-7, with D perhaps matching TRBD2 (6 bases). CDR1 and CDR2 (germline): SGHTA, FQGNSA. The CDR3 has 14 residues. The germline V and J ends were trimmed by 1 base and 3 bases, with 10 bases remaining between them. The CDR3 sequence is CASSLGGVSYEQYF. The CDR3 DNA reads as TGTGCCAGCAGCTTAGGGGGGGTGAGCTACGAGCAGTACTTC.

CDR3 sequence reads: CATSRDRERGRTEAFF. The CDR3 DNA reads TGTGCCACCAGCAGAGATCGGGAGAGGGGACGCACTGAAGCTTTCTTT. This chain joins TRBV15 and TRBJ1-1; possible D gene TRBD1, 5 bases. The V end lost 0 bases, the J end lost 4 bases, and 15 bases lay between the germline ends. Germline assignment: CDR1 LNHNV and CDR2 YYDKDF (reference sequence). CDR3 size: 16 residues.

In this sample, this clone turned up a few times. The V and J genes are TRBV7-2 and TRBJ2-6; TRBD2 matches at 13 bases. Losses at the gene ends were 1 base for V and 2 bases for J; bases not matched to a gene: 2. Germline-derived CDR1 and CDR2 are SGHTA and FQGNSA. The length of the CDR3 is 18 residues. This CDR3 reads CASSLVLAGGPGANVLTF. The CDR3 region has the DNA TGTGCCAGCAGCTTAGTACTAGCGGGGGGGCCTGGGGCCAACGTCCTGACTTTC.

This clone was seen only a few times. J is TRBJ2-3 and V is TRBV5-1; 10 nucleotides line up with TRBD2. The CDR3 has 19 residues. J was trimmed by 6 bases and V by 0 bases; bases with no gene match: 16. In germline, CDR1 is SGHRS, CDR2 YFSETQ. DNA of the CDR3: TGCGCCAGCAGCTTGGAGACTAGCGGGCCCCGGGCCCGGGGTGATACGCAGTATTTT. It encodes CASSLETSGPRARGDTQYF. The complete variable domain, with remaining parts taken from reference TRBV5-1 and TRBJ2-3, reads KAGVTQTPRYLIKTRGQQVTLSCSPISGHRSVSWYQQTPGQGLQFLFEYFSETQRNKGNFPGRFSGRQFSNSRSEMNVSTLELGDSALYLCASSLETSGPRARGDTQYFGPGTRLTVL.